Each of the 19 T cell receptor beta chains below was sequenced from the same sample in a study of cytomegalovirus exposure and HLA in healthy donors. Both 60 Vbeta primers and 13 Jbeta primers went into the PCR. Some clones are missing from TCRdb's copy, which holds only in-frame ones; the method was immunoSEQ multiplex PCR. This table lists about 140,000 clones. The material sequenced was PBMCs. These receptors all stem from a woman between 18 and 29 years old in good health and CMV-seronegative.

The chain employs TRBV27 and TRBJ1-4; tentatively, D is TRBD1 (6 bases). CDR3 length: 15 residues. Germline values: CDR1 MNHEY, CDR2 SMNVEV (reference sequence). Trimming cost V 6 bases and J 10 bases, with 21 bases left between them. DNA for the CDR3: TGTGCCAGCAGCTCCAGGGGCAGTGAGTTACTAAAACTGTTTTTT. Protein product: CASSSRGSELLKLFF.

The V call is TRBV19, the J call TRBJ1-2; D may be TRBD1 (6 bases). Germline loops: CDR1 LNHDA, CDR2 SQIVND (reference sequence). This CDR3 comprises 15 residues. V lost 7 bases and J 5 bases, leaving 20 bases between the germline ends. The CDR3 DNA is TGTGCCAGTACCTTTCGCGACAGGTTGGGGTATGGCTACACCTTC. This gives the protein CASTFRDRLGYGYTF.

The chain combines TRBV10-1 with TRBJ1-2; 8 positions match TRBD1. V lost 9 bases, J lost 3 bases, and 3 bases stayed unmatched. The CDR3 is 12 amino acids. Germline-derived CDR1 and CDR2 are WNHNN and SYGVQD (reference sequence). CDR3 sequence reads: CARVTGDYGYTF. The CDR3 nucleotides read TGCGCCAGAGTGACAGGGGACTATGGCTACACCTTC.

V is TRBV5-1 and J is TRBJ1-1; TRBD1 aligns across 8 bases. J lost 1 base, V lost 5 bases, and 10 bases had no gene match. Looked up from germline, CDR1 is SGHRS and CDR2 is YFSETQ. This CDR3 region has 16 residues. The CDR3 nucleotides read TGCGCCAGCAGTTTAGTCCGGGACAGGTGGAACACTGAAGCTTTCTTT. This sequence encodes CASSLVRDRWNTEAFF.

This rearrangement joins TRBV19 to TRBJ2-3, with 10 bases identical to TRBD1. This CDR3 region has 15 residues. The germline V gene encodes CDR1 LNHDA and CDR2 SQIVND (reference sequence). Trimming took 5 bases from V and 4 from J; bases not matched to a gene: 6. CDR3 sequence: CASSVTGGEADTQYF. In DNA form, the CDR3 reads TGTGCCAGTAGTGTGACAGGGGGCGAGGCAGATACGCAGTATTTT.

This rearrangement joins TRBV11-3 to TRBJ2-3; 15 bases are shared with TRBD2. CDR1 is SGHNT, CDR2 YENEEA, per germline. V lost 5 bases, J lost 3 bases, and 3 bases stayed unmatched. The CDR3 runs to 16 residues. CDR3 DNA: TGTGCCAGCAGCAAAGGGACTAGCGGGAGGACAGATACGCAGTATTTT. This gives the protein CASSKGTSGRTDTQYF.

The J gene is TRBJ2-5, the V gene TRBV19; no firm D call. The CDR3 runs 12 residues. V was trimmed by 4 bases and J by 2 bases, leaving 5 bases between them. CDR1 LNHDA and CDR2 SQIVND come from the germline V gene (reference sequence). The CDR3 loop reads CASSKTQETQYF. The CDR3 region has the DNA TGTGCCAGTAGTAAAACTCAAGAGACCCAGTACTTC.

The genes are TRBV19 and TRBJ1-5, with D tentatively TRBD1 (6 bases). Trimming took 4 bases from V and 7 from J, leaving 26 bases between them. This CDR3 contains 18 residues. CDR1 and CDR2 from the germline V gene are LNHDA and SQIVND (reference sequence). CDR3 DNA sequence: TGTGCCAGTAGTAATTATTTCGGGACCGGGACAATCAGGCAGCCCCAGCATTTT. Its protein is CASSNYFGTGTIRQPQHF.

This CDR3 reads CAWVRDTGSYEQYF. CDR3 nucleotides: TGTGCCTGGGTACGGGACACTGGCTCCTACGAGCAGTACTTC. This rearrangement joins TRBV30 to TRBJ2-7, with D possibly matching TRBD1 (6 bases). Germline-derived CDR1 and CDR2 are GTSNPN and SVGIG (reference sequence). The CDR3 extends over 14 amino acids. The V and J ends lost 5 bases and 0 bases respectively, with 14 bases between them.

The chain uses TRBV7-2 and TRBJ1-5, with D unclear. The V end lost 2 bases, the J end lost 0 bases, and 8 bases lay between the germline ends. Germline CDR1 reads SGHTA; CDR2 reads FQGNSA. The CDR3 totals 15 residues. CDR3 sequence (DNA): TGTGCCAGCAGCTTATTGGCCTTTAGCAATCAGCCCCAGCATTTT. The encoded protein is CASSLLAFSNQPQHF.

The V and J genes are TRBV15 and TRBJ2-1; 8 positions agree with TRBD1. Germline V CDR1 and CDR2: LNHNV, YYDKDF (reference sequence). The CDR3 loop spans 15 amino acids. V was pared by 0 bases and J by 8 bases, with 6 bases of the junction left unmatched. CDR3 sequence reads: CATSRERQGFDEQFF. CDR3 DNA sequence: TGTGCCACCAGCAGAGAGAGACAGGGGTTCGATGAGCAGTTCTTC.

For this clone: A junction boundary mismatches the germline segment, possibly from a read error. This rearrangement joins TRBV25-1 to TRBJ1-1; D remains unclear. This CDR3 is built from 13 residues. CDR1 is MGHDK and CDR2 is SYGVNS in the germline V gene. CDR3 residues: CASRASGNAEAFF. The CDR3 DNA follows: TGTGCCAGCAGGGCCTCGGGGAACGCTGAAGCTTTCTTT.

The gene calls are TRBV10-3 and TRBJ1-3; D is uncertain. The CDR3 spans 14 residues. Germline V gene sequence: CDR1 ENHRY, CDR2 SYGVKD. V was shortened by 6 bases and J by 0 bases, with 9 bases between the two germline ends. CDR3 DNA sequence: TGTGCCATCAGCCCCGGGGTCTCTGGAAACACCATATATTTT. Encoded protein: CAISPGVSGNTIYF.

The DNA of the CDR3 is TGTGCCAGCAGCTTAGACCCAGCGGGAGTCACAGATACGCAGTATTTT. It encodes CASSLDPAGVTDTQYF. This sequence joins TRBV7-2 and TRBJ2-3, with TRBD2 matching 8 bases. With 1 base clipped from V and 2 bases from J, the junction kept 5 bases outside the gene matches. This CDR3 has 16 amino acids. Germline-derived CDR1 and CDR2 are SGHTA and FQGNSA.

This chain joins TRBV5-8 and TRBJ2-3; D is perhaps TRBD2 (5 bases). Germline V gene data show CDR1 as SGHTS and CDR2 as YDEGEE. Trimming shortened V by 1 base and J by 2 bases, and 11 bases separated the two germline ends. The CDR3 is 15 residues long. Here the CDR3 reads CASSLHIGVTDTQYF. The DNA for the CDR3 is TGTGCCAGCAGCTTGCATATCGGGGTCACAGATACGCAGTATTTT.

The chain carries TRBV6-1 and TRBJ2-1; D ambiguous. The V gene's germline CDR1 is MNHNS and CDR2 SASEGT. V lost 8 bases to trimming and J lost 4 bases, with 6 bases between them. The CDR3 is made up of 11 amino acids. The CDR3 DNA reads as TGTGCCAGCGGCCTTTACAATGAGCAGTTCTTC. Protein: CASGLYNEQFF.

The V and J genes are TRBV18 and TRBJ1-1; D not certain. The V and J ends lost 1 base and 6 bases respectively, with 12 bases between them. The CDR3 totals 14 residues. CDR1 is KGHSH and CDR2 is LQKENI in the germline V gene. This chain's CDR3 is CASSPLILEPEAFF. In nucleotides, the CDR3 is TGTGCCAGCTCACCACTGATATTGGAGCCTGAAGCTTTCTTT.

This chain connects TRBV6-1 to TRBJ2-6, with TRBD2 matching 8 bases. This CDR3 is built from 14 residues. In germline, CDR1 is MNHNS, CDR2 SASEGT. Trimming removed 10 bases from V and 3 bases from J; junction bases left unmatched: 5. CDR3 nucleotides: TGTGCCACAAGGACTAGCAATGGGGCCAACGTCCTGACTTTC. It encodes CATRTSNGANVLTF.

The chain links TRBV9 to TRBJ1-2; TRBD1 agrees at 9 bases. Trimming removed 3 bases from V and 3 bases from J; junction bases left unmatched: 3. Germline CDR1 and CDR2: SGDLS and YYNGEE. This CDR3 is 14 amino acids long. This CDR3 is CASSERDRDYGYTF. The CDR3 DNA is TGTGCCAGCAGCGAGAGGGACAGGGACTATGGCTACACCTTC.